The 19 T cell receptor beta chains below come from one sample, sequenced in a study of Graves' ophthalmopathy and Graves' hyperthyroidism. The authors amplified TCR beta CDR3 regions, and they did so from RNA transcripts for repertoire sequencing. An opening RT-PCR round employed HTBI primers and preceded a second-round multiplex PCR. Each CDR3 protein gets one entry after TCRdb re-called the multiplex PCR reads with MiXCR. This table holds hundreds of thousands of distinct CDR3 sequences, around 21% found once. The specimen sequenced was peripheral blood. The receptor set was obtained from a woman aged 18-29 years with stable Graves' hyperthyroidism.

This clonotype was seen repeatedly, ten times or more. The chain carries TRBV12-3 or TRBV12-4 and TRBJ1-5; 7 positions match TRBD1. CDR3 length equals 14 residues. J lost 3 bases, V lost 5 bases, and 4 bases had no gene match. The CDR3 protein is CASSLDRANQPQHF. The CDR3 DNA is TGTGCCAGCAGTCTAGACAGGGCCAATCAGCCCCAGCATTTT.

This clonotype showed up many times. The chain joins TRBV12-3 or TRBV12-4 to TRBJ1-5, with D possibly matching TRBD1 (5 bases). There are 14 residues in the CDR3. With 5 bases removed from V and 2 bases from J, the gap between germline ends came to 10 bases. CDR3 protein: CASSPPGGNQPQHF. The CDR3 DNA sequence: TGTGCCAGCAGTCCTCCGGGGGGCAATCAGCCCCAGCATTTT.

The chain joins TRBV28 to TRBJ1-2, with a weak D call TRBD1 (5 bases). This CDR3 contains 18 residues. Trimming left V 6 bases short and J 4 bases short, with 27 bases between. Germline values: CDR1 MDHEN, CDR2 SYDVKM. The CDR3 sequence is CASSLVRNNRSPGYGYTF. CDR3 nucleotides: TGTGCCAGCAGCCTGGTGCGAAACAACAGGTCGCCTGGCTATGGCTACACCTTC.

This clonotype was recorded many times. A single base separates this from a much larger clone, so it may be a read error. The chain employs TRBV6-5 and TRBJ2-7; 9 bases map to TRBD2. Trimming at V came to 6 bases and at J to 2 bases, leaving 5 bases not matched to a gene. The CDR3 runs to 14 residues. The germline gives CDR1 MNHEY, CDR2 SVGAGI. CDR3 in DNA: TGTGCCAGCAGATTAGCGGGAGACCCCTACGAGCAGTACTTC. Amino acids: CASRLAGDPYEQYF.

This clonotype was observed many times. The V call is TRBV29-1, the J call TRBJ1-5, with D possibly matching TRBD1 (5 bases). The CDR3 is made up of 14 amino acids. CDR1 and CDR2 from the germline V gene are SQVTM and ANQGSEA. The V end lost 5 bases, the J end lost 0 bases, and 11 bases lay between the germline ends. In DNA, the CDR3 is TGCAGCGTTTGGGCAGGGATTAGCAATCAGCCCCAGCATTTT. Protein product: CSVWAGISNQPQHF.

The table lists this clonotype with a few counts. The V gene is TRBV2, the J gene TRBJ1-1; D unresolved. The V and J ends lost 10 bases and 5 bases respectively, with 17 bases between them. The CDR3 is 13 amino acids. The V gene's germline CDR1 is SNHLY and CDR2 FYNNEI. DNA for the CDR3: TGTGCCACAGCCAAGCGGGGAGAGACTGAAGCTTTCTTT. Translated: CATAKRGETEAFF.

Many counts were recorded for this clonotype. The chain couples TRBV27 to TRBJ2-7; perhaps TRBD2 as D (5 bases). The CDR3 is made up of 16 amino acids. The germline V gene has CDR1 MNHEY and CDR2 SMNVEV (reference sequence). V was cut by 0 bases and J by 2 bases, with 14 bases left in between. The DNA of the CDR3 is TGTGCCAGCAGTTTATCGGGCAGCGGATATCCCTACGAGCAGTACTTC. As protein: CASSLSGSGYPYEQYF.

This clonotype appeared many times. The genes are TRBV6-1 and TRBJ2-7; the D is unclear. The germline V gene has CDR1 MNHNS and CDR2 SASEGT. Trimming stripped 8 bases from V and 2 bases from J, with 7 bases between. The CDR3 runs to 11 residues. The DNA of the CDR3 is TGTGCCAGCGCTATAACCTACGAGCAGTACTTC. Translated: CASAITYEQYF.

The chain uses TRBV11-2 and TRBJ1-5, with D possibly being TRBD1 (5 bases). Per the germline V gene, CDR1 is SGHAT and CDR2 is FQNNGV. This CDR3 region has 12 residues. V gave up 1 base and J gave up 13 bases, with 11 bases separating them. CDR3 region: CASSLVGGAQHF. As DNA, the CDR3 is TGTGCCAGCAGCTTAGTGGGAGGGGCGCAGCATTTT.

This chain links TRBV18 with TRBJ2-7; tentative D call: TRBD1 (6 bases). V lost 5 bases, J lost 6 bases, and 20 bases lay in between. The CDR3 runs to 15 residues. Germline values: CDR1 KGHSH, CDR2 LQKENI. CDR3 sequence reads: CASSLPGHRLGEQYF. As DNA, the CDR3 is TGTGCCAGCTCATTACCGGGACACCGGCTAGGCGAGCAGTACTTC.

This clonotype was seen at least ten times. The chain carries TRBV28 and TRBJ2-7, with 8 bases aligning to TRBD2. The CDR3 loop spans 15 amino acids. The germline V gene encodes CDR1 MDHEN and CDR2 SYDVKM. J gave up 7 bases and V 6 bases, and 14 bases lay outside the gene matches. DNA of the CDR3: TGTGCCAGCAGAACTAGCGGCAAAACCCAGGGGGAGCAGTACTTC. Its protein is CASRTSGKTQGEQYF. Full variable domain (missing parts from reference TRBV28 and TRBJ2-7): DVKVTQSSRYLVKRTGEKVFLECVQDMDHENMFWYRQDPGLGLRLIYFSYDVKMKEKGDIPEGYSVSREKKERFSLILESASTNQTSMYLCASRTSGKTQGEQYFGPGTRLTVT.

Concerning this clonotype itself: The junction and the germline gene differ at one end; a read error may be behind it. The rearrangement links TRBV12-3 or TRBV12-4 to TRBJ2-7; 8 bases align to TRBD1. The CDR3 has 13 residues. DNA for the CDR3: TGTGCCTGCAGGGACAGGTTCTCCTACGAGCAGTACTTC. This codes for CACRDRFSYEQYF.

V and J are TRBV19 and TRBJ2-5; TRBD1 agrees at 9 bases. The germline gives CDR1 LNHDA, CDR2 SQIVND (reference sequence). The CDR3 has 17 amino acids. J gave up 2 bases and V 6 bases, and 13 bases lay outside the gene matches. The CDR3 DNA reads TGTGCCAGTAGCAATTCGGGACAGGGAGGGGCGCAAGAGACCCAGTACTTC. Protein product: CASSNSGQGGAQETQYF.

The chain links TRBV2 to TRBJ1-2; 8 bases are a match to TRBD1. The ends lost 6 bases at V and 7 bases at J; junction bases unmatched: 7. The CDR3 sequence is 13 residues long. CDR1 and CDR2 from the germline V gene are SNHLY and FYNNEI. The CDR3 sequence: CASRPDRESGYTF. The CDR3 nucleotides read TGTGCCAGCAGACCGGACAGGGAGAGTGGCTACACCTTC.

The rearrangement links TRBV30 to TRBJ2-2; D not resolved. The V end was cut by 3 bases, the J end by 7 bases, with 12 bases between. This CDR3 comprises 13 residues. The germline V gene encodes CDR1 GTSNPN and CDR2 SVGIG (reference sequence). The CDR3 DNA sequence: TGTGCCTGGAGCGGGTGGTACTACGGGGAGCTGTTTTTT. Protein sequence: CAWSGWYYGELFF. The full variable domain, rest sourced from reference TRBV30 and TRBJ2-2, is SQTIHQWPATLVQPVGSPLSLECTVEGTSNPNLYWYRQAAGRGLQLLFYSVGIGQISSEVPQNLSASRPQDRQFILSSKKLLLSDSGFYLCAWSGWYYGELFFGEGSRLTVL.

In the case of this clonotype: Just one base apart from a much larger clone, this may be a read error. J is TRBJ1-5 and V is TRBV15; possible D gene TRBD1, 5 bases. Trimming pared 2 bases from V and 4 bases from J, leaving 18 bases between. The CDR3 covers 17 residues. From germline, CDR1 is LNHNV and CDR2 YYDKDF (reference sequence). The CDR3 reads CATSRHRGGRLNQPQHF. The CDR3 DNA reads as TGTGCCACCAGCAGACATCGGGGGGGGAGGCTTAATCAGCCCCAGCATTTT.

This clonotype was seen at least ten times. This sequence joins TRBV9 and TRBJ2-2; D is unclear. The CDR3 totals 13 residues. Trimming shortened V by 0 bases and J by 5 bases, and 5 bases separated the two germline ends. Germline V CDR1 and CDR2: SGDLS, YYNGEE. This CDR3 is CASSVAWTGELFF. In DNA, the CDR3 is TGTGCCAGCAGCGTAGCGTGGACCGGGGAGCTGTTTTTT.

At least ten counts were recorded for this clonotype. The chain links TRBV20-1 to TRBJ1-5; TRBD1 aligns across 7 bases. CDR3 length: 14 amino acids. The ends lost 0 bases at V and 7 bases at J; junction bases unmatched: 6. Germline-derived CDR1 and CDR2 are DFQATT and SNEGSKA (reference sequence). In DNA, the CDR3 is TGCAGTGCTAGAGAGAGACAGGGTGGACAGCCCCAGCATTTT. This gives the protein CSARERQGGQPQHF.

This clonotype has ten or more counts. The CDR3 bases are TGTGCCAGCCGGGCCAGGGGCGAGACGGGAGGTAAACTGATCTACGAGCAGTACTTC. Translating gives CASRARGETGGKLIYEQYF. V is TRBV3-1 and J is TRBJ2-7; possible D gene TRBD2, 7 bases. The CDR3 has 19 residues. Trimming took 8 bases from V and 3 from J, leaving 32 bases between them. Germline V gene sequence: CDR1 LGHDT, CDR2 YNNKEL (reference sequence).